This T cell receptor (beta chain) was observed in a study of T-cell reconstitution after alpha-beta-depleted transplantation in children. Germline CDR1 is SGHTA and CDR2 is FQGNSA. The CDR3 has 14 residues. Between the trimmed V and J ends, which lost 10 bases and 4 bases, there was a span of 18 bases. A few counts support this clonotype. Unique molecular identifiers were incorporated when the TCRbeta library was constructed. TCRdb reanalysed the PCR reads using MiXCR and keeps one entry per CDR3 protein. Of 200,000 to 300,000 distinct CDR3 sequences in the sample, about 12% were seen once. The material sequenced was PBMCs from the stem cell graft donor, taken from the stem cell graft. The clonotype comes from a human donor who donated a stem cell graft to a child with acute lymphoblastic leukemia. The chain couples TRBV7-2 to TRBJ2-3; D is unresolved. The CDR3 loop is CATKLVIRSDTQYF. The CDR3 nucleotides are TGTGCCACAAAATTAGTCATTAGGTCAGATACGCAGTATTTT. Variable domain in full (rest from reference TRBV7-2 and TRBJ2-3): GAGVSQSPSNKVTEKGKDVELRCDPISGHTALYWYRQSLGQGLEFLIYFQGNSAPDKSGLPSDRFSAERTGGSVSTLTIQRTQQEDSAVYLCATKLVIRSDTQYFGPGTRLTVL.